This T cell receptor beta chain was recorded in a study of cytomegalovirus exposure and HLA in healthy donors. Overall study: Early release data held about 85 million unique TCRs from HLA-typed donors.

PCR was performed using 60 Vbeta and 13 Jbeta primers. In the original processing: The count from a later analysis was 70 million to 85 million unique TCR beta chains, approximately 9.9 million of them shared. Method: immunoSEQ multiplex PCR; TCRdb's copy keeps in-frame clones and lacks some. V and J calls and clone size are copied from that table; D and trimming were computed from the DNA. The repertoire has about 120,000 clones, 75% to 80% of them found once; the top ten carry 9% to 15%. Germline-derived CDR1 and CDR2 are SGHRS and YFSETQ. The CDR3 covers 13 residues. V shed 6 bases and J shed 3 bases, with 11 bases lying between them. Donors had nominal health at sampling but likely had unrecorded immune exposures.

The origin of this receptor is a woman aged 40 to 50 in good health and CMV-seropositive. The chain links TRBV5-1 to TRBJ2-3; no clear D gene. The sample was PBMCs. CDR3 DNA sequence: TGCGCCAGCACTTCAGGAAGTACAGATACGCAGTATTTT. Residues: CASTSGSTDTQYF.